This T cell receptor beta chain was retrieved from a study of long-term antiretroviral therapy in people with HIV. The germline CDR1 and CDR2 sequences are MNHNS and SASEGT. V lost 3 bases and J 8 bases, leaving 17 bases between the germline ends. CDR3 length: 15 residues. It was version v3.0 of the immunoSEQ assay that was run at survey level. Only in-frame clones appear in the TCRdb table, and some are missing; sequencing was by immunoSEQ multiplex PCR. Here the sample spans roughly 17,000 clones, 78% being singletons. This clonotype was sampled from a woman aged 45-59 years with HIV. The chain is built from TRBV6-1 and TRBJ1-3; D possibly corresponds to TRBD1 (6 bases). Sequenced here: unsorted PBMCs, sampled 0.3 years after starting antiretroviral therapy. CDR3 nucleotides: TGTGCCAGCAGTGACTTACGGGGGCTTCGGGACACCATATATTTT. It encodes CASSDLRGLRDTIYF.